The rows below give T cell receptor beta chains drawn from one sample of a study of T-cell memory formation after mild COVID-19. Each CDR3 protein gets one entry after TCRdb re-called the 5' RACE reads with MiXCR. This sample has 40,000 to 60,000 distinct CDR3 sequences, with roughly 9% found just once. Sequencing was carried out using PBMCs or a T cell subset sorted from them (not recorded which). The receptors stem from an adult woman who had mild COVID-19 (a few samples of this study predate the infection). Cell type and time point are not known. CDR3s include the opening cysteine and the closing phenylalanine or tryptophan. Fields, in order: J gene, V gene, D gene, clone size, CDR3 DNA, CDR3 protein. A D gene is named only where the DNA matches it firmly. Clone size is given for some rows only: seen once, a few or many times, or a class if the clone is expanded.

J: TRBJ2-1; V: TRBV10-3; D: TRBD2; size: many; DNA: TGTGCCATCAGCCCACTAGCGGGGGGACAACCTTCTAGTGAGCAGTTCTTC; CDR3: CAISPLAGGQPSSEQFF
J: TRBJ2-1; V: TRBV6-5; D: .; size: many; DNA: TGTGCCAGCAGTCGCTCGTGGAATAAGGACAATGAGCAGTTCTTC; CDR3: CASSRSWNKDNEQFF
J: TRBJ2-3; V: TRBV20-1; D: .; size: few; DNA: TGCAGTGCTACGACAGGGAGGACTAGCACAGATACGCAGTATTTT; CDR3: CSATTGRTSTDTQYF
J: TRBJ1-2; V: TRBV4-3; D: TRBD1; size: few; DNA: TGCGCCAGCAGCCGACCGGACAGGAGCTATGGCTACACCTTC; CDR3: CASSRPDRSYGYTF
J: TRBJ1-3; V: TRBV3-1; D: .; size: few; DNA: TGTGCCAGCAGCCGACACTCTGGAAACACCATATATTTT; CDR3: CASSRHSGNTIYF
J: TRBJ2-6; V: TRBV4-1; D: .; size: many; DNA: TGCGCCAGCAGCCAAGAAGCCTCTGGGGCCAACGTCCTGACTTTC; CDR3: CASSQEASGANVLTF
J: TRBJ1-1; V: TRBV5-1; D: .; size: .; DNA: TGCGCCAGCAGCCTAGAACGGGGGGTAGCTTTCTTT; CDR3: CASSLERGVAFF
J: TRBJ2-7; V: TRBV5-5; D: .; size: many; DNA: TGTGCCAGCAGCCCCACTCTGGGCTCCTACGAGCAGTACTTC; CDR3: CASSPTLGSYEQYF
J: TRBJ2-6; V: TRBV15; D: .; size: many; DNA: TGTGCCACCAGCAGAGACCACTCTGGGGCCAACGTCCTGACTTTC; CDR3: CATSRDHSGANVLTF
J: TRBJ1-5; V: TRBV7-2; D: .; size: few; DNA: TGTGCCAGCAGCTATCTAAGAGGGAGACAGCCCCAGCATTTT; CDR3: CASSYLRGRQPQHF
J: TRBJ2-5; V: TRBV5-8; D: .; size: many; DNA: TGTGCCAGCAGCTTGGGGGGGCCCGAGACCCAGTACTTC; CDR3: CASSLGGPETQYF
J: TRBJ2-7; V: TRBV6-5; D: .; size: many; DNA: TGTGCCAGCAGGGGACCCTACGAGCAGTACTTC; CDR3: CASRGPYEQYF
J: TRBJ2-3; V: TRBV5-4; D: TRBD2; size: few; DNA: TGTGCCAGCAGCCGCGGACTAGCGGAAATCACAGATACGCAGTATTTT; CDR3: CASSRGLAEITDTQYF
J: TRBJ1-1; V: TRBV5-4; D: .; size: few; DNA: TGTGCCAGCAGCCGGACGGACACTGAAGCTTTCTTT; CDR3: CASSRTDTEAFF
J: TRBJ1-5; V: TRBV6-6; D: .; size: .; DNA: TGTGCCAGCAGTTGGGACTCGACTAGGGGCAGGGATCAGCCCCAGCATTTT; CDR3: CASSWDSTRGRDQPQHF
J: TRBJ2-1; V: TRBV12-3/TRBV12-4; D: TRBD2; size: many; DNA: TGTGCCAGCAGCCCCGGGACTAGCAGTTACAATGAGCAGTTCTTC; CDR3: CASSPGTSSYNEQFF
J: TRBJ2-1; V: TRBV5-1; D: .; size: .; DNA: TGCGCCAGCAGCTTGGCACTAGCCCTCAATGAGCAGTTCTTC; CDR3: CASSLALALNEQFF
J: TRBJ2-3; V: TRBV12-3/TRBV12-4; D: TRBD2; size: many; DNA: TGTGCCAGCAGAAAAGCTCTGGGGATTAGCGGGAGCACAGATACGCAGTATTTT; CDR3: CASRKALGISGSTDTQYF
J: TRBJ1-1; V: TRBV5-1; D: .; size: .; DNA: TGCGCCAGCAGCTTGTGGCAGATTGAGAACACTGAAGCTTACTTT; CDR3: CASSLWQIENTEAYF
J: TRBJ1-2; V: TRBV13; D: .; size: few; DNA: TGTGCCAGCAGCTACCAACGACGGGAAGGAGGGGACCTGTGCTGCACCTTC; CDR3: CASSYQRREGGDLCCTF
J: TRBJ1-1; V: TRBV20-1; D: .; size: few; DNA: TGCAGTGCTAAGGCAGGTGGAACTGAAGCTTTCTTT; CDR3: CSAKAGGTEAFF
J: TRBJ2-7; V: TRBV15; D: TRBD1; size: many; DNA: TGTGCCACCAGCAGAGACACGCGGACAGGGGGTGAGCAGTACTTC; CDR3: CATSRDTRTGGEQYF
J: TRBJ1-2; V: TRBV29-1; D: TRBD1; size: .; DNA: TGCAGCGCAGAGGACAGGGACTATGGCTACACCTTC; CDR3: CSAEDRDYGYTF
J: TRBJ2-1; V: TRBV5-5; D: .; size: many; DNA: TGTGCCAGCAGCCGCTTGGTCATAGGAGACAATGAGCAGTTCTTC; CDR3: CASSRLVIGDNEQFF
J: TRBJ2-5; V: TRBV5-4; D: TRBD1; size: .; DNA: TGTGCCAGCAGCTTGCCGGGACAGGGGGGGCGAGAGACCCAGTACTTC; CDR3: CASSLPGQGGRETQYF
J: TRBJ2-3; V: TRBV7-2; D: .; size: many; DNA: TGTGCCAGCAGCTTAGATGCACCAGATACGCAGTATTTT; CDR3: CASSLDAPDTQYF
J: TRBJ2-2; V: TRBV5-1; D: .; size: .; DNA: TGCGCCAGCAGCCCAAACATTGGAGGCAACACCGGGGAGCTGTTTTTT; CDR3: CASSPNIGGNTGELFF
J: TRBJ1-5; V: TRBV28; D: .; size: few; DNA: TGTGCCAGCGAAGCCGATAGCAATCAGCCCCAGCATTTT; CDR3: CASEADSNQPQHF
J: TRBJ2-7; V: TRBV7-9; D: TRBD1; size: medium-sized; DNA: TGTGCCAGCAGCTCCGGGACAGCCTTTGGGGACGAGCAGTACTTC; CDR3: CASSSGTAFGDEQYF
J: TRBJ1-2; V: TRBV12-3/TRBV12-4; D: .; size: .; DNA: TGTGCCAGCAGTTTCCCCCCTGGTGGGGTTGGGCTTGGCTACACCTTC; CDR3: CASSFPPGGVGLGYTF
J: TRBJ2-7; V: TRBV19; D: .; size: .; DNA: TGTGCCAGTAGTATCTCCGACAGCCGGATCTCCTACGAGCAGTACTTC; CDR3: CASSISDSRISYEQYF
J: TRBJ2-7; V: TRBV30; D: .; size: few; DNA: TGTGCCTGGAGTTGGGGGTCGGGGTCCAACGAGCAGTACTTC; CDR3: CAWSWGSGSNEQYF
J: TRBJ2-3; V: TRBV6-1; D: TRBD2; size: many; DNA: TGTGCCAGCAGTGAAGTTGATAGCGGGGGAAGAGATACGCAGTATTTT; CDR3: CASSEVDSGGRDTQYF
J: TRBJ1-1; V: TRBV12-3/TRBV12-4; D: .; size: few; DNA: TGTGCCAGCAATGCAAGGAGGAGGGGAAACACTGAAGCTTTCTTT; CDR3: CASNARRRGNTEAFF